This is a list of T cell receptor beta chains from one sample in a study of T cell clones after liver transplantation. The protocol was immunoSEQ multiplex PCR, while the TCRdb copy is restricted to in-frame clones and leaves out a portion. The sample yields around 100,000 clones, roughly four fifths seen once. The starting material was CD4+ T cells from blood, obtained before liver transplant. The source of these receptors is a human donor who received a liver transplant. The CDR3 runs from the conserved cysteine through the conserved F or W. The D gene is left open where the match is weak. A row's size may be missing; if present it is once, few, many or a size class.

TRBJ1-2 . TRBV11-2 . TGTGCCAGCAGCTTCAGCGACAGAGCCTATGGCTACACCTTC CASSFSDRAYGYTF
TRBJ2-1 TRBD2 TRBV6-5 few TGTGCCAGCAGCCCGGGACTAGCGAATTGGAATGAGCAGTTCTTC CASSPGLANWNEQFF
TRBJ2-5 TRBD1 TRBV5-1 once TGCGCCAGCAGCACCGACAGGGGGCAAGAGACCCAGTACTTC CASSTDRGQETQYF
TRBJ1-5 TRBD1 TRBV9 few TGTGCCAGCAGCCCGGGACAGGGGATGGGTTTGAGTCAGCCCCAGCATTTT CASSPGQGMGLSQPQHF
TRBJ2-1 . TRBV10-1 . TGCGCCAGCAGTGAGTTGGGGGTTGAGCAGTTCTTC CASSELGVEQFF
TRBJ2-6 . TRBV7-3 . TGTGCCAGCAGCTCCCGCAGTAGTTATCCGGGAGCCACCTCTGGGGCCAACGTCCTGACTTTC CASSSRSSYPGATSGANVLTF
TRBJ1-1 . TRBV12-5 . TGTGCTAGTGGTTTGAGCCGGGACGCTAACCTTATCACTGAAGCTTTCTTT CASGLSRDANLITEAFF
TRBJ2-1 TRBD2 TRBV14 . TGTGCCAGCAGCCCGCCCCGATTTACCGGGACTAGCGGTGATGAGCAGTTCTTC CASSPPRFTGTSGDEQFF
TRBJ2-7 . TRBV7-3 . TGTGCCAGCAGCGAGACCGGGGGCGGGTACGAGCAGTACTTC CASSETGGGYEQYF
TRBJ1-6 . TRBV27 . TGTGCCAGCAGGGATTGGCAGAAAAATTCACCCCTCCACTTT CASRDWQKNSPLHF
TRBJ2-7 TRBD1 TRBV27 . TGTGTAACCGGGACAGGGGGCTACGAGCAGTACTTC CVTGTGGYEQYF
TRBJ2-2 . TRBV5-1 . TGCGCCAGCAGCAGAAATACGGACACCGGGGAGCTGTTTTTT CASSRNTDTGELFF
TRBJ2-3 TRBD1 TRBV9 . TGTGCCAGCAGCGATACGCCCGGGACAGGGGCCCCCACAGATACGCAGTATTTT CASSDTPGTGAPTDTQYF
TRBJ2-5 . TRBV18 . TGTGCCAGCTCACCACCGAACAGAGCAGAGACCCAGTACTTC CASSPPNRAETQYF
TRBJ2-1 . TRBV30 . TGTGCCTGGTCTCCGCCTAGGGCGAGCTCCTACAATGAGCAGTTCTTC CAWSPPRASSYNEQFF
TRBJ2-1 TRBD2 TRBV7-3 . TGTGCCAGCAGCTTATACGGCGGGAGCGGGTACAATGAGCAGTTCTTC CASSLYGGSGYNEQFF
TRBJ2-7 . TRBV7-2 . TGTGCCAGCAGCCCACCCAGAGGGATTCCTCCCTACGAGCAGTACTTC CASSPPRGIPPYEQYF
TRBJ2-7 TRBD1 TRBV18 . TGTGCCAGCTCACCCGGACAGGGGTACTACGAGCAGTACTTC CASSPGQGYYEQYF
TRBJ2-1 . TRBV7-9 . TGTGCCAGCAGCTTGAATGATGAGCAGTTCTTC CASSLNDEQFF
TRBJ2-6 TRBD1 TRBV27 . TGTGCCAGCAGTCCCCCGACAGGGCAACGCTCTGGGGCCAACGTCCTGACTTTC CASSPPTGQRSGANVLTF
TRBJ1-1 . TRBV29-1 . TGCAGCGTTGCGGGGGGGCTGAACACTGAAGCTTTCTTT CSVAGGLNTEAFF
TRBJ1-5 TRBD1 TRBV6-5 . TGTGCCAGCAGTCCACAGACAGGGTATCAGCCCCAGCATTTT CASSPQTGYQPQHF
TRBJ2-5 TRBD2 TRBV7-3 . TGTGCCAGCAGCAAGACTAGCGGGGTCCAAGAGACCCAGTACTTC CASSKTSGVQETQYF
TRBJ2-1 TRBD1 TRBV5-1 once TGCGCCAGCAGGGACATCCGGGACAGGGATTGGAATGAGCAGTTCTTC CASRDIRDRDWNEQFF
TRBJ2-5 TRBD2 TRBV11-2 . TGTGCCAGCAGCAAGACGGCTAGCGGGGTTGAGACCCAGTACTTC CASSKTASGVETQYF
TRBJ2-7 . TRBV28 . TGTGCCAGCAGGGGCCCCAGGGGTTCCCCTTCCTACGAGCAGTACTTC CASRGPRGSPSYEQYF
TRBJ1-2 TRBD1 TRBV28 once TGTGCCAGCAGTCCTCCGGGACAGATTTATGGCTACACCTTC CASSPPGQIYGYTF
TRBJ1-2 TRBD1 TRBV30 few TGTGCCTGGTCAACAGGGGGCTCTTTGGGCTACACCTTC CAWSTGGSLGYTF
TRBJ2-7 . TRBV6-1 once TGTGCCAGCAGTGAGTACTACGAGCAGTACTTC CASSEYYEQYF
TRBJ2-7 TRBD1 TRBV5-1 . TGCGCCAGCAGATCTACAGGGGTCGTGGCCTACGAGCAGTACTTC CASRSTGVVAYEQYF
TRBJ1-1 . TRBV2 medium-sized TGTGCCAGCCAATGGACGTGGGGCACTGAAGCTTTCTTT CASQWTWGTEAFF
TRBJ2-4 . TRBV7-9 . TGTGCCAGCAGCTTAGGATTCGCCACTCTAGCCAAAAACATTCAGTACTTC CASSLGFATLAKNIQYF
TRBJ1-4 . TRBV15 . TGTGCCACCAGCAGAGACCCCCCCGGGACAATCCAAGAAAAACTGTTTTTT CATSRDPPGTIQEKLFF
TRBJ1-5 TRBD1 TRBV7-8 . TGTGCCAGCAGCCTTGGACAGGGAACGAGTCAGCCCCAGCATTTT CASSLGQGTSQPQHF
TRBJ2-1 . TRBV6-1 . TGTGCCAGCAGTGAGCAGATTCTCTACAATGAGCAGTTCTTC CASSEQILYNEQFF
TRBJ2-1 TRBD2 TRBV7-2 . TGTGCCAGCAGCTTAGGCGGGTTGGCTAGCGGCGATGAGCAGTTCTTC CASSLGGLASGDEQFF
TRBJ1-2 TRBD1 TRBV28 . TGTGCCAGCAGCTGGGGACAGGGGACCTATGGCTACACCTTC CASSWGQGTYGYTF
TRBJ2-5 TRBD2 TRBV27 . TGTGCCAGCAGCCGGACTAGCGGGGGGGCCTTGGAGACCCAGTACTTC CASSRTSGGALETQYF
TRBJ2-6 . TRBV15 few TGTGCCACCAGCAGAGCTGGGGCCAACGTCCTGACTTTC CATSRAGANVLTF
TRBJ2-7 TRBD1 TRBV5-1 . TGCGCCAGCAGCCAACCGGGGACAGGGGGACGAAGCGAGCAGTACTTC CASSQPGTGGRSEQYF
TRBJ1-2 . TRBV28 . TGTGCCAGCATGCCGTCTAACTATGGCTACACCTTC CASMPSNYGYTF
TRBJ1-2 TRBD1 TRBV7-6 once TGTGCCAGCAGCTTAGGACAGGGAGGGTATGGCTACACCTTC CASSLGQGGYGYTF
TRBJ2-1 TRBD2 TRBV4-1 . TGCGCCAGCAGCATACCGACTAGCGGGGGCCCCAATGAGCAGTTCTTC CASSIPTSGGPNEQFF
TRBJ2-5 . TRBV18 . TGTGCCAGCTCACCAGAGGAGACCCAGTACTTC CASSPEETQYF
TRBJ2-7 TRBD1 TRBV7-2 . TGTGCCAGCAGTCGGGGACAGGGTCGGGAGCAGTACTTC CASSRGQGREQYF